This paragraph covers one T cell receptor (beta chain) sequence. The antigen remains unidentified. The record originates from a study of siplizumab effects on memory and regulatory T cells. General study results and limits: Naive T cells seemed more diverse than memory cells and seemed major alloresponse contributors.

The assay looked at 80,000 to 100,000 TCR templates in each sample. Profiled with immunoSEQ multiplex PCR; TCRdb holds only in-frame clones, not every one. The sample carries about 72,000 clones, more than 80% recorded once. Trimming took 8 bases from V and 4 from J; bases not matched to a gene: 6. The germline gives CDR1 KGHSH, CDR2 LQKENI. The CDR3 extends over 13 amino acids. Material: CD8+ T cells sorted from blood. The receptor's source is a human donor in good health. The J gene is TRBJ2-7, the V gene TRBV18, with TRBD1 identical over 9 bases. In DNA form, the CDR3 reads TGTGCCAGCCCGTGGGGACAGGGTTACGAGCAGTACTTC. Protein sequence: CASPWGQGYEQYF.